These 3 T cell receptor beta chains were all obtained from the same sample, sequenced in a study of T cell responses to AZD1222 COVID-19 vaccine (dated by TCRdb to 2020 to 2023). The meaning of the sample's time point label: about 28 days (+/-7) after the second vaccine dose. The library was built by means of the immunoSEQ multiplex PCR assay. The clones in this table, taken by TCRdb from immuneACCESS, are in-frame only. Not every clone is retained; where verified, under half of the shortfall comes from an unresolved V gene, and the cause of the rest is unknown. This sample gives about 74,000 clones in total; about 91% of them show up just once. Together, the top ten hold 8% of the sample. The sample consisted of peripheral blood, taken 28 days after the second AZD1222 dose. These receptors were obtained from an adult who received the AZD1222 COVID-19 vaccine.

The genes are TRBV4-2 and TRBJ2-2; D is unresolved. V was pared by 1 base and J by 6 bases, with 3 bases between. CDR3 size: 12 residues. The germline CDR1 and CDR2 sequences are LGHNA and YNFKEQ. CDR3 protein: CASSQVSGELFF. The DNA of the CDR3 is TGTGCCAGCAGCCAAGTGTCCGGGGAGCTGTTTTTT.

This rearrangement joins TRBV5-1 to TRBJ1-5; no definite D call. The V and J ends lost 1 base and 4 bases respectively, with 6 bases between them. This CDR3 is built from 13 residues. Germline lookup yields CDR1 SGHRS and CDR2 YFSETQ. For the CDR3, the DNA is TGCGCCAGCAGCTTGAGAGAAAATCAGCCCCAGCATTTT. Translation: CASSLRENQPQHF.

This sequence joins TRBV7-4 and TRBJ2-3, with 8 bases matching TRBD2. This CDR3 has 20 residues. V dropped 2 bases and J dropped 2; count of bases not matched to a gene: 18. Per germline, CDR1 SGHVT and CDR2 SQSDAQ. CDR3 sequence: CASSLNGSGRASSLTDTQYF. CDR3 nucleotide sequence: TGTGCCAGCAGCTTAAACGGATCCGGGAGGGCAAGTTCACTCACAGATACGCAGTATTTT.